This passage covers 11 T cell receptor beta chains from one sample sequenced in a study of identical twins. MiXCR was run by TCRdb on the 5' RACE reads, yielding one entry per CDR3 protein. The table shows some 1,700,000 distinct CDR3 sequences, with about 32% occurring only once. Source material: cord blood. The origin of the receptors is a newborn girl in good health.

This rearrangement joins TRBV29-1 to TRBJ2-2, with 7 bases fitting TRBD1. This CDR3 has 15 amino acids. The germline V gene has CDR1 SQVTM and CDR2 ANQGSEA. J lost 2 bases, V lost 4 bases, and 7 bases had no gene match. DNA of the CDR3: TGCAGCGTTGCTACCGGGACAGCTAACACCGGGGAGCTGTTTTTT. Its translation is CSVATGTANTGELFF.

There are many counts of this clonotype. A junction end diverges from the germline sequence, so it may reflect a read error. The chain uses TRBV5-1 and TRBJ2-3, with 13 bases matching TRBD2. Looked up from germline, CDR1 is SGHRS and CDR2 is YFSETQ. The CDR3 is made up of 15 amino acids. The CDR3 bases are TGTGCCAGCAGTGCGACTAGCGGGGGGACAGATACGCAGTATTTT. The encoded protein is CASSATSGGTDTQYF.

This clonotype was observed at least ten times. V is TRBV2 and J is TRBJ2-7; D is possibly TRBD1 (5 bases). Germline values: CDR1 SNHLY, CDR2 FYNNEI. V lost 4 bases and J lost 2, with 9 bases in between. The length of the CDR3 is 13 residues. The CDR3 reads CASSVADTYEQYF. CDR3 in DNA: TGTGCCAGCAGTGTGGCGGACACCTACGAGCAGTACTTC.

The chain links TRBV29-1 to TRBJ2-4; TRBD2 aligns across 9 bases. The V and J ends lost 7 bases and 8 bases, in that order; junction bases with no gene match: 15. The CDR3 totals 15 residues. Germline CDR1 and CDR2: SQVTM and ANQGSEA. CDR3 region: CSALGAGGAGDIQYF. CDR3 DNA: TGCAGCGCCCTAGGAGCGGGAGGAGCAGGAGACATTCAGTACTTC.

This clonotype has only a few counts. The CDR3 sequence: CASSVGPLLDPQYF. In DNA, the CDR3 is TGTGCCAGCAGCGTAGGACCCCTACTCGATCCCCAGTACTTC. The gene calls are TRBV9 and TRBJ2-5; D is undetermined. Germline CDR1 SGDLS, CDR2 YYNGEE. Trimming took off 0 bases at V and 9 bases at J, with 15 bases between the two ends. The CDR3 has 14 amino acids.

This clonotype turned up a few times. This chain uses TRBV28 with TRBJ2-7, with 9 bases identical to TRBD2. The V segment lost 3 bases and the J segment 3 bases; nucleotides outside the gene matches: 6. Germline CDR1 reads MDHEN; CDR2 reads SYDVKM. The CDR3 has 15 amino acids. DNA for the CDR3: TGTGCCAGCAGTTTCCTGACTAGCGGAGGCTACGAGCAGTACTTC. Its translation: CASSFLTSGGYEQYF.

This chain uses TRBV5-1 with TRBJ1-5, with D uncertain. The CDR3 runs to 15 residues. CDR1 is SGHRS, CDR2 YFSETQ, per germline. With 0 bases removed from V and 6 bases from J, the gap between germline ends came to 13 bases. In nucleotides, the CDR3 is TGCGCCAGCAGCTTGGGCAGTCCAGGCAGTCAGCCCCAGCATTTT. Encoded protein: CASSLGSPGSQPQHF.

This clonotype was seen only a few times. V gene TRBV7-9 combines with J gene TRBJ2-3; possibly TRBD1 for D (6 bases). The CDR3 totals 15 residues. V shed 5 bases and J shed 3 bases, with 15 bases lying between them. Germline V gives CDR1 SEHNR, CDR2 FQNEAQ (reference sequence). CDR3 bases: TGTGCCAGCAGCCGGACAGTTTGGGGTACAGATACGCAGTATTTT. Amino acids: CASSRTVWGTDTQYF. Full variable domain (outside the CDR3, taken from reference TRBV7-9 and TRBJ2-3): DTGVSQNPRHKITKRGQNVTFRCDPISEHNRLYWYRQTLGQGPEFLTYFQNEAQLEKSRLLSDRFSAERPKGSFSTLEIQRTEQGDSAMYLCASSRTVWGTDTQYFGPGTRLTVL.

The chain carries TRBV10-3 and TRBJ2-1; D is ambiguous. Germline V CDR1 and CDR2: ENHRY, SYGVKD. V gave up 6 bases and J gave up 5 bases, with 17 bases separating them. This CDR3 region has 15 residues. CDR3 residues: CAISAKVSGNNEQFF. The CDR3 bases are TGTGCCATCAGCGCCAAGGTTAGTGGCAACAATGAGCAGTTCTTC.

The chain couples TRBV10-3 to TRBJ1-3; 7 nucleotides line up with TRBD1. Germline CDR1 reads ENHRY; CDR2 reads SYGVKD. Trimming at V came to 4 bases and at J to 1 base, leaving 7 bases not matched to a gene. This CDR3 contains 16 residues. The CDR3 DNA reads TGTGCCATCAGTGGACAGGGCCCGAGGTCTGGAAACACCATATATTTT. It is translated as CAISGQGPRSGNTIYF.

The chain joins TRBV6-1 to TRBJ2-1; D is unclear. Deletions cut 6 bases from V and 8 bases from J, with 14 bases between. The CDR3 contains 13 residues. Germline V gene lookup returns CDR1 MNHNS and CDR2 SASEGT. The CDR3 loop reads CASRRIWFDEQFF. In DNA, the CDR3 is TGTGCCAGCAGACGAATCTGGTTCGATGAGCAGTTCTTC.